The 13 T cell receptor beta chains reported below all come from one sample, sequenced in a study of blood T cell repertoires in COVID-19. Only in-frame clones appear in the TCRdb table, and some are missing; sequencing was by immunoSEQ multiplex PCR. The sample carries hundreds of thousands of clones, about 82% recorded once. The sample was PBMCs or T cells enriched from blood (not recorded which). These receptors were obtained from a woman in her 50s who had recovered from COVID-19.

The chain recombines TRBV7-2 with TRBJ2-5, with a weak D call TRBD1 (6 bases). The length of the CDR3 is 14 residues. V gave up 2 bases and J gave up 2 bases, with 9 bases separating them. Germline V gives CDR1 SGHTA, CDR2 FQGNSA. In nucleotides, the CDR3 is TGTGCCAGCAGCTTAATGGGGGCACAAGAGACCCAGTACTTC. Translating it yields CASSLMGAQETQYF.

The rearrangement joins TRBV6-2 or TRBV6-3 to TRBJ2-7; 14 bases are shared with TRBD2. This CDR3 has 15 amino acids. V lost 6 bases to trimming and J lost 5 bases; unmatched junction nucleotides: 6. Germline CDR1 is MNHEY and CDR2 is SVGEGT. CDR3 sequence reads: CASSRLAGGIDEQYF. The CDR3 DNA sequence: TGTGCCAGCAGCCGACTAGCGGGAGGGATCGACGAGCAGTACTTC.

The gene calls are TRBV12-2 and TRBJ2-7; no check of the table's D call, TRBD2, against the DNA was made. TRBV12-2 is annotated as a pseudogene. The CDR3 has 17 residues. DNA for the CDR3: TGTGCAAGTCGCTTAGCCCTTCTAGCGGGGGAACAATACGAGCAGTACTTC. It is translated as CASRLALLAGEQYEQYF.

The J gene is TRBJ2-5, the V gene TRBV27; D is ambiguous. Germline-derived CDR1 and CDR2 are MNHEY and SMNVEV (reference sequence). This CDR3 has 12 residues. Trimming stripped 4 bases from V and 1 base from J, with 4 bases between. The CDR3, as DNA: TGTGCCAGCAGTTCTCCCCAAGAGACCCAGTACTTC. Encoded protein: CASSSPQETQYF.

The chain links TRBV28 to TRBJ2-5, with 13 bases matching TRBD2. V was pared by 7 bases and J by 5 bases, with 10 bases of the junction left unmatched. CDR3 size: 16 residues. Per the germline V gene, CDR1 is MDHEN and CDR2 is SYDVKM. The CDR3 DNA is TGTGCCAGCAACAAGGCAGGACTAGCGGGAGAGGAGACCCAGTACTTC. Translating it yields CASNKAGLAGEETQYF.

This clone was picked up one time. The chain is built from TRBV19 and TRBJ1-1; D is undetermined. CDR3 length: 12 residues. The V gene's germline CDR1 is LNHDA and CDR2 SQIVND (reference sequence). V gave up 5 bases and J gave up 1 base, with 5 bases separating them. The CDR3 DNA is TGTGCCAGTAGTTTCGGGAACACTGAAGCTTTCTTT. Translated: CASSFGNTEAFF. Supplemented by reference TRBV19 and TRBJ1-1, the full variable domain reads DGGITQSPKYLFRKEGQNVTLSCEQNLNHDAMYWYRQDPGQGLRLIYYSQIVNDFQKGDIAEGYSVSREKKESFPLTVTSAQKNPTAFYLCASSFGNTEAFFGQGTRLTVV.

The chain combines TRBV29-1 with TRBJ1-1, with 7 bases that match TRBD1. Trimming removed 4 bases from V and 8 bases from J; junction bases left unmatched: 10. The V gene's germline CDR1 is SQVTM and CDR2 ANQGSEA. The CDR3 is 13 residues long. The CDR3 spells CSVAKTGLGEAFF. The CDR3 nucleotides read TGCAGCGTTGCCAAGACAGGGTTAGGGGAAGCTTTCTTT. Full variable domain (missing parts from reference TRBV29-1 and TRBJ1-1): SAVISQKPSRDICQRGTSLTIQCQVDSQVTMMFWYRQQPGQSLTLIATANQGSEATYESGFVIDKFPISRPNLTFSTLTVSNMSPEDSSIYLCSVAKTGLGEAFFGQGTRLTVV.

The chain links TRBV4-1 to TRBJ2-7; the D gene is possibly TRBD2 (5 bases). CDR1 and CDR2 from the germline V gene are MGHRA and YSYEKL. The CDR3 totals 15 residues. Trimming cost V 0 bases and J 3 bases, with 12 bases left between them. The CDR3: CASSQEGGLSYEQYF. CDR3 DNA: TGCGCCAGCAGCCAAGAAGGTGGACTCAGCTACGAGCAGTACTTC.

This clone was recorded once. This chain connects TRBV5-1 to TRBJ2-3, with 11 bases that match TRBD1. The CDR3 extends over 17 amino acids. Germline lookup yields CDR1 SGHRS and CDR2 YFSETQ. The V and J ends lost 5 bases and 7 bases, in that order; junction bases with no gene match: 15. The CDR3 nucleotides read TGCGCCAGCAGTCCTGGGGGGACAGGGGGTTTACAGAATACGCAGTATTTT. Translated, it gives CASSPGGTGGLQNTQYF. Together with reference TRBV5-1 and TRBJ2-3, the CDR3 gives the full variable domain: KAGVTQTPRYLIKTRGQQVTLSCSPISGHRSVSWYQQTPGQGLQFLFEYFSETQRNKGNFPGRFSGRQFSNSRSEMNVSTLELGDSALYLCASSPGGTGGLQNTQYFGPGTRLTVL.

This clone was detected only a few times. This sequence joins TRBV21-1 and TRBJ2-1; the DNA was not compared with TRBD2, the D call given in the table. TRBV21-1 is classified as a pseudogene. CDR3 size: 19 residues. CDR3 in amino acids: CASSKKGPGLDRAYNEQFF. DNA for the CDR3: TGTGCCAGCAGCAAAAAGGGTCCGGGGTTGGACCGGGCCTACAATGAGCAGTTCTTC.

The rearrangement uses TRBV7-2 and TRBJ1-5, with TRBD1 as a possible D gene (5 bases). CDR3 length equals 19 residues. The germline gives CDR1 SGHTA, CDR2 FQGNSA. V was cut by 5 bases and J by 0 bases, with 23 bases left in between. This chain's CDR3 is CASSHLTRDGGSSNQPQHF. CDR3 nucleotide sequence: TGTGCCAGCAGCCACCTAACCCGGGACGGCGGGAGTAGCAATCAGCCCCAGCATTTT.

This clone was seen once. The CDR3 DNA is TGTGCCAGCAGTCCGGGACAGGGCCCGCAGTACTTC. Protein: CASSPGQGPQYF. The V gene is TRBV12-3 or TRBV12-4, the J gene TRBJ2-7, with 9 bases lining up with TRBD1. The CDR3 is 12 amino acids. The ends lost 5 bases at V and 9 bases at J; junction bases unmatched: 5.

The CDR3 loop reads CASSLAQGNQPQHF. The CDR3 nucleotides are TGTGCCAGCAGCTTGGCTCAGGGCAATCAGCCCCAGCATTTT. The chain has TRBV5-6 and TRBJ1-5; D not resolved. Germline V gives CDR1 SGHDT, CDR2 YYEEEE. This CDR3 region has 14 residues. Trimming took 0 bases from V and 2 from J, leaving 6 bases between them.